This TCR beta chain was retrieved from a study of blood T cell repertoires in COVID-19 (TCRdb year 2020). At the level of the whole study: Collaborator samples came from the United States, Italy and Spain and covered acute and convalescent phases of COVID-19. The prospective study material was composed of cDNA or gDNA derived from T cells, B-cell-depleted T cells, or PBMCs. Deeply sampled blood TCRbeta repertoires from subjects exposed to, actively infected with, or recovered from COVID-19 were included in the dataset. The repertoires were released in a freely available public database meant as a resource for research on the immune response to SARS-CoV-2. Samples came from the ongoing ImmuneRACE study (first 160 participants) plus 1,254 subjects from 6 global collaborators. A de-identified subject ID, COVID-19 status, age in years and sex were almost always included in the sample metadata. Where available, HLA class I and class II types were obtained from metadata supplied by the sample provider rather than from assay-based typing.

The CDR3, cysteine through phenylalanine, is 16 amino acids long. The retained sequence is limited to the CDR3, 48 bases, with the frame set at the first base. V is trimmed back by 6 bases and J by 1 base, and the junction contains 5 bases that no gene match accounts for. For CDR1 and CDR2, the germline V gene (reference sequence) lists LNHDA and SQIVND. In Seattle, one collaborating source enrolled patients while the infection was active and tracked those patients longitudinally over the course of disease. Each collaborating institution followed its own protocols to collect whole blood in K2EDTA tubes. Collaborator samples were shipped for TCRbeta analysis as frozen whole blood, isolated PBMCs, or DNA extracted from either sample type. Overall results and qualifications from the work: Clinical and demographic metadata were provided uncurated, with the amount varying by source and participant.

TCRbeta CDR3 regions were amplified from genomic DNA using the immunoSEQ Assay, a bias-controlled multiplex PCR. In the paper's pipeline: Nucleated cell counts per sample were estimated from amplification of reference gene primers within the assay. To quantify the absolute abundance of each unique TCRbeta CDR3 rearrangement, sequence reads were collapsed and filtered. For each sample, productive Simpson clonality was calculated as the square root of Simpson's diversity index across productive rearrangements. This immuneACCESS table, as held by TCRdb, lists in-frame sequences with V and J called but not all clones. Of the missing ones, under half trace to an unresolved V gene in checked studies; the others have no known cause. V and J calls and clone size are copied from that table; D and trimming were computed from the DNA. A total of roughly 60,000 clones appear in this sample, 87% of them only once. The ten top clones hold roughly 3.7% of the sample.

This clone was found once. This receptor's antigen is unknown. No base quality information exists; no much larger clone differs at one position. Sequences were obtained from peripheral blood. The receptor's source is a man aged 35 to 55 with COVID-19, enrolled during active disease. The chain is encoded by TRBV19 joined to TRBJ2-6; the junction holds 8 bases that match TRBD2. The sequence in DNA is TGTGCCAGTAGCGGTAGCGGGAAGTCTGGGGCCAACGTCCTGACTTTC. It encodes CASSGSGKSGANVLTF.